This TCR beta chain was captured by sequencing in a study of blood T cells in healthy people across ages. Worth noting for this clonotype: The antigen is undetermined.

The authors drew about 9.5 milliliters of peripheral blood from each donor. This CDR3 contains 15 residues. A sample-barcoded 5' primer and a J-beta primer mix were used in a second PCR of about 6 to 12 cycles. TCRdb processed the 5' RACE reads anew with MiXCR; each CDR3 protein has one entry. The sample carries about 560,000 distinct CDR3 sequences, about 29% recorded once. Notes on the study in general: PBMCs were not sorted, which prevented a conclusive comparison of naive versus antigen-experienced cells.

These data were likewise used in another study, on T cells of mothers and their children.

V is TRBV1 and J is TRBJ1-1. TRBV1 is described as a pseudogene. The source material was blood. This receptor was obtained from a boy younger than 10 in good health. CDR3 amino acids: CTSSQDRGYDTEAFF. CDR3 DNA sequence: TGCACCAGCAGCCAAGATCGAGGGTATGACACTGAAGCTTTCTTT.